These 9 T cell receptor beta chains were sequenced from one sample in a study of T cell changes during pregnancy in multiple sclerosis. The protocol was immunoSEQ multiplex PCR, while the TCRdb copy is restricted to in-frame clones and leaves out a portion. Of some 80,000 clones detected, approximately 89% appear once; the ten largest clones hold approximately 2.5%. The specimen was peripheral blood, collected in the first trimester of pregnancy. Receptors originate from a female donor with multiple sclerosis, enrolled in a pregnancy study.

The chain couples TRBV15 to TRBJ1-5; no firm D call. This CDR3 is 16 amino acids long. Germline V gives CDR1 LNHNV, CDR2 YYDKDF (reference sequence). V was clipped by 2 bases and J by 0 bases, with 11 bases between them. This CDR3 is CATSRLSQYSNQPQHF. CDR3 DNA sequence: TGTGCCACCAGCAGACTTTCACAATATAGCAATCAGCCCCAGCATTTT.

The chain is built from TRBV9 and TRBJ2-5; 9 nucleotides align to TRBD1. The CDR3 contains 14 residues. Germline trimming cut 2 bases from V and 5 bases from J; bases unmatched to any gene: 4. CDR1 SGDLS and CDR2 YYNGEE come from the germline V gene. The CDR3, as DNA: TGTGCCAGCAGCGTCGGACAGGGGATCGAGACCCAGTACTTC. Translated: CASSVGQGIETQYF.

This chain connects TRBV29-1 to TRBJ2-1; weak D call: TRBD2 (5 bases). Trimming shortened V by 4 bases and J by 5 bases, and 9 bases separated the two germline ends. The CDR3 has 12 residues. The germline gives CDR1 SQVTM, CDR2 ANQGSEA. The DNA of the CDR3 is TGCAGCGTTGGTCGGGGTGACAATGAGCAGTTCTTC. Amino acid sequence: CSVGRGDNEQFF.

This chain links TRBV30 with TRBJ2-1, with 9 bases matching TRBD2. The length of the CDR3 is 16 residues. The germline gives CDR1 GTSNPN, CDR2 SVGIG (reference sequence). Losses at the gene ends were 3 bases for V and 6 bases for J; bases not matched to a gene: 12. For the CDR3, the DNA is TGTGCCTGGAGGGGGGAGCGGGAGGCCGTAAGCAATGAGCAGTTCTTC. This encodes CAWRGEREAVSNEQFF.

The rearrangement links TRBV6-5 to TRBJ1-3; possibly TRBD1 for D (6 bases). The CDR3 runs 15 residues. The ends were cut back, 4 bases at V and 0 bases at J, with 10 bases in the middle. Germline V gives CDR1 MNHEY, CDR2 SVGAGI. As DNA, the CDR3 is TGTGCCAGCAGTTCTGACAGGTACTCTGGAAACACCATATATTTT. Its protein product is CASSSDRYSGNTIYF.

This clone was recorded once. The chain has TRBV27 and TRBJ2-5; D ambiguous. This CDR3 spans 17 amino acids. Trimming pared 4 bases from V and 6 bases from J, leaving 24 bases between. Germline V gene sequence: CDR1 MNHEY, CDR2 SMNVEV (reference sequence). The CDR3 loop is CASSWRFYTATNQTQYF. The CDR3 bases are TGTGCCAGCAGTTGGCGCTTTTACACAGCCACCAACCAGACCCAGTACTTC.

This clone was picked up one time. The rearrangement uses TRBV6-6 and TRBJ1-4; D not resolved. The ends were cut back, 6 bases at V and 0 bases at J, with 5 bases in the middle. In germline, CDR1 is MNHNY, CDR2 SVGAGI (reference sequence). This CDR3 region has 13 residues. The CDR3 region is CASRRSTNEKLFF. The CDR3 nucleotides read TGTGCCAGCAGACGGTCAACTAATGAAAAACTGTTTTTT.

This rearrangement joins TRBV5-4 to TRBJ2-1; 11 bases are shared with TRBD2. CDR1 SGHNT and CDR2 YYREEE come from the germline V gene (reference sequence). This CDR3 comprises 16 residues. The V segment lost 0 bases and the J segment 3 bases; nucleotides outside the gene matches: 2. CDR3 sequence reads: CASSLGLAGGYNEQFF. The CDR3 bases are TGTGCCAGCAGCTTGGGTCTAGCGGGAGGCTACAATGAGCAGTTCTTC. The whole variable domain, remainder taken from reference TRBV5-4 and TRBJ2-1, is ETGVTQSPTHLIKTRGQQVTLRCSSQSGHNTVSWYQQALGQGPQFIFQYYREEENGRGNFPPRFSGLQFPNYSSELNVNALELDDSALYLCASSLGLAGGYNEQFFGPGTRLTVL.

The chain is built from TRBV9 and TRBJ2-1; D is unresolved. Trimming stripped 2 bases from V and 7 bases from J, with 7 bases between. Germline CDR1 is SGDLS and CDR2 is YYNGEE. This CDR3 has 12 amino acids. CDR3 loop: CASSVAANEQFF. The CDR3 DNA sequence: TGTGCCAGCAGCGTCGCAGCGAATGAGCAGTTCTTC.